The 25 T cell receptor beta chains presented below share a single source sample, sequenced in a study of shared clonotypes between healthy human individuals. Clones were read by immunoSEQ multiplex PCR, and TCRdb kept only the in-frame ones, dropping some. The table records about 1 million clones, 75% of them present only once. Material for sequencing was memory CD4+ T cells sorted from blood. Subset defined: CD45RA-negative fraction. Receptors were obtained from a man aged 18 to 35 in good health.

The CDR3 DNA reads as TGTGCCAGCAGTGACCCTAGGGGGGCGGACGAGCAGTACTTC. This codes for CASSDPRGADEQYF. The chain employs TRBV2 and TRBJ2-7, with D perhaps assigned TRBD1 or TRBD2 (6 bases each). The CDR3 totals 14 residues. Germline values: CDR1 SNHLY, CDR2 FYNNEI. Deletions cut 3 bases from V and 5 bases from J, with 14 bases between.

This rearrangement joins TRBV12-5 to TRBJ2-1; D may be TRBD1 or TRBD2 (5 bases each). Germline assignment: CDR1 LGHNT and CDR2 FRNRAP. Trimming shortened V by 0 bases and J by 8 bases, and 17 bases separated the two germline ends. The CDR3 runs to 16 residues. CDR3 DNA sequence: TGTGCTAGTGGTTTGGTATTGGGACCCACGTTGGATGAGCAGTTCTTC. Its translation: CASGLVLGPTLDEQFF.

The gene calls are TRBV5-1 and TRBJ2-1; D possibly corresponds to TRBD2 (5 bases). V was trimmed by 4 bases and J by 7 bases, leaving 18 bases between them. The germline V gene encodes CDR1 SGHRS and CDR2 YFSETQ. The length of the CDR3 is 15 residues. CDR3: CASSLGVLAGNEQFF. The CDR3 DNA reads TGCGCCAGCAGCCTGGGAGTCCTAGCCGGAAATGAGCAGTTCTTC.

The rearrangement joins TRBV7-2 to TRBJ1-5; 9 nucleotides match TRBD1. Per germline, CDR1 SGHTA and CDR2 FQGNSA. The CDR3 extends over 14 amino acids. The junction had 7 bases not matched to a gene; V was cut back by 6 bases and J by 7 bases. This CDR3 reads CASSRTGAGQPQHF. The CDR3, as DNA: TGTGCCAGCAGTCGGACAGGGGCGGGGCAGCCCCAGCATTTT.

As regards this clone: This CDR3 is also generated by other DNA sequences in the sample. The V gene is TRBV7-2, the J gene TRBJ2-7; D gene unclear. Trimming took off 0 bases at V and 3 bases at J, with 6 bases between the two ends. CDR1 and CDR2 (germline): SGHTA, FQGNSA. The CDR3 is 13 residues long. CDR3 nucleotides: TGTGCCAGCAGCTTAGCCGCAGTCTACGAGCAGTACTTC. Its translation is CASSLAAVYEQYF.

The chain carries TRBV29-1 and TRBJ2-1; 9 bases are shared with TRBD1. The CDR3 runs to 11 residues. The V gene end was trimmed by 8 bases and the J gene end by 8 bases; junction bases not matched to a gene: 4. Per the germline V gene, CDR1 is SQVTM and CDR2 is ANQGSEA. The CDR3 coding sequence is TGCAGCCTACGGGACAGGGATGAGCAGTTCTTC. It encodes CSLRDRDEQFF.

The rearrangement uses TRBV4-1 and TRBJ1-5; 7 positions match TRBD1. Looked up from germline, CDR1 is MGHRA and CDR2 is YSYEKL. Trimming took 3 bases from V and 5 from J; bases not matched to a gene: 16. The CDR3 length is 18 residues. The CDR3 is CASSHEKGQGGRYQPQHF. The DNA of the CDR3 is TGCGCCAGCAGCCATGAAAAAGGCCAGGGGGGTAGGTATCAGCCCCAGCATTTT.

The CDR3 protein is CASSYSPGAIYGYTF. The CDR3 coding sequence is TGTGCCAGCAGTTATTCGCCAGGGGCCATCTATGGCTACACCTTC. This chain joins TRBV6-9 and TRBJ1-2; D might be TRBD1 (6 bases). Trimming took 0 bases from V and 4 from J, leaving 12 bases between them. CDR1 and CDR2 from the germline V gene are MNHGY and SVAAGI. The CDR3 loop spans 15 amino acids.

This clone was seen more than once but under ten times. This chain links TRBV6-5 with TRBJ2-1; a weak D match, TRBD1 (5 bases). This CDR3 contains 14 residues. Per the germline V gene, CDR1 is MNHEY and CDR2 is SVGAGI. The V end lost 0 bases, the J end lost 10 bases, and 13 bases lay between the germline ends. CDR3 region: CASSYSQGRAEQFF. The DNA of the CDR3 is TGTGCCAGCAGTTACTCTCAGGGCCGAGCGGAGCAGTTCTTC.

V usage is TRBV5-1 and J usage is TRBJ2-3; the D gene is possibly TRBD2 (6 bases). Germline CDR1 reads SGHRS; CDR2 reads YFSETQ. Between the trimmed V and J ends, which lost 2 bases and 2 bases, there was a span of 15 bases. The CDR3 loop spans 16 amino acids. The CDR3 region is CASSLDAGPSTDTQYF. For the CDR3, the DNA is TGCGCCAGCAGCTTAGATGCGGGACCCTCCACAGATACGCAGTATTTT.

As regards this clone: At the DNA level, this CDR3 is encoded by other sequences in the same sample as well. The J gene is TRBJ1-1, the V gene TRBV18; D may be TRBD1 (5 bases). The length of the CDR3 is 15 residues. The V end lost 3 bases, the J end lost 1 base, and 12 bases lay between the germline ends. Germline CDR1 and CDR2: KGHSH and LQKENI. The CDR3 loop is CASSPPSRENTEAFF. CDR3 bases: TGTGCCAGCTCACCCCCCTCCAGGGAGAACACTGAAGCTTTCTTT.

This clone has more than one count but fewer than ten. The CDR3 reads CASSPYRQGTVFF. The DNA for the CDR3 is TGTGCCAGCAGCCCCTACCGACAGGGGACGGTGTTCTTC. The gene calls are TRBV7-9 and TRBJ2-1; TRBD1 matches at 8 bases. This CDR3 is built from 13 residues. The V and J ends lost 5 bases and 15 bases, in that order; junction bases with no gene match: 12. Germline V gene lookup returns CDR1 SEHNR and CDR2 FQNEAQ (reference sequence).

This sequence joins TRBV10-2 and TRBJ2-5, with D possibly called TRBD1 or TRBD2 (5 bases each). Germline assignment: CDR1 WSHSY and CDR2 SAAADI. Trimming removed 5 bases at V and 5 bases at J, with 12 bases between. This CDR3 comprises 13 residues. The CDR3 nucleotides read TGCGCCAGCAGTTATCAGGGACGGGAGACCCAGTACTTC. Its translation is CASSYQGRETQYF.

This chain joins TRBV4-3 and TRBJ1-4; 7 bases agree with TRBD1. The trim removed 1 base at V and 3 bases at J, leaving 5 bases unmatched. This CDR3 has 16 residues. The germline gives CDR1 LGHNA, CDR2 YSLEER. CDR3 region: CASSQVRGGANEKLFF. The CDR3 coding sequence is TGCGCCAGCAGCCAAGTCAGGGGGGGGGCTAATGAAAAACTGTTTTTT.

The chain carries TRBV7-8 and TRBJ1-1, with no clear D. Germline assignment: CDR1 SGHVS and CDR2 FQNEAQ. The length of the CDR3 is 15 residues. V was trimmed by 3 bases and J by 5 bases, leaving 16 bases between them. The chain's CDR3 is CASSLTGNERTEAFF. The CDR3 DNA follows: TGTGCCAGCAGCTTGACCGGTAATGAGAGGACTGAAGCTTTCTTT.

This chain links TRBV10-3 with TRBJ2-3; D remains ambiguous. There are 13 residues in the CDR3. Germline values: CDR1 ENHRY, CDR2 SYGVKD. V lost 4 bases, J lost 0 bases, and 5 bases lay in between. The CDR3 sequence: CAISVGSTDTQYF. CDR3 nucleotide sequence: TGTGCCATCAGTGTAGGTAGCACAGATACGCAGTATTTT.

This clone was observed a single time. The CDR3 DNA reads as TGTGCCAGCAGCTTAGTAGGCAGGGGTGCAGATACGCAGTATTTT. Encoded protein: CASSLVGRGADTQYF. This chain links TRBV7-9 with TRBJ2-3; a weak D match, TRBD1 (6 bases). Germline loops: CDR1 SEHNR, CDR2 FQNEAQ (reference sequence). V lost 1 base, J lost 4 bases, and 12 bases lay in between. The CDR3 loop spans 15 amino acids.

The V gene is TRBV29-1, the J gene TRBJ2-7; D may be TRBD1 (5 bases). The CDR3 is 14 residues long. V lost 2 bases and J 0 bases, leaving 11 bases between the germline ends. Germline CDR1 is SQVTM and CDR2 is ANQGSEA. The CDR3 region has the DNA TGCAGCGTTGAAAGCTTTCAGGGCTCCTACGAGCAGTACTTC. This sequence encodes CSVESFQGSYEQYF.

As concerns this clone: The junction differs from germline at one of its ends, possibly a read error. This chain uses TRBV30 with TRBJ1-4, with D possibly TRBD1 on 6 matching bases. Per germline, CDR1 GTSNPN and CDR2 SVGIG (reference sequence). The CDR3 has 14 amino acids. CDR3 amino acids: CAWTGSGQNEKLSF. Written as DNA, the CDR3 is TGTGCCTGGACGGGTAGCGGACAGAATGAAAAACTGTCTTTT.

The chain combines TRBV15 with TRBJ2-3, with 14 bases that match TRBD2. CDR1 and CDR2 from the germline V gene are LNHNV and YYDKDF (reference sequence). The CDR3 sequence is 16 residues long. Trimming at V came to 1 base and at J to 9 bases, leaving 6 bases not matched to a gene. This CDR3 is CATSRGLAGGEETQYF. CDR3 nucleotide sequence: TGTGCCACCAGCAGAGGACTAGCGGGAGGGGAGGAGACGCAGTATTTT.

The CDR3 coding sequence is TGTGCCAGCAGTGGGTCAGGCAGATACACTGAAGCTTTCTTT. Translating gives CASSGSGRYTEAFF. V and J are TRBV6-1 and TRBJ1-1; no reliable D call. V lost 4 bases and J 3 bases, leaving 12 bases between the germline ends. The CDR3 consists of 14 residues. The germline gives CDR1 MNHNS, CDR2 SASEGT.

The J gene is TRBJ2-7, the V gene TRBV4-1, with D hard to call. CDR1 and CDR2 (germline): MGHRA, YSYEKL. The CDR3 is made up of 16 amino acids. V was cut by 0 bases and J by 2 bases, with 14 bases left in between. This CDR3 reads CASSQDRYTIPYEQYF. The CDR3 DNA is TGCGCCAGCAGCCAAGATCGGTACACCATCCCCTACGAGCAGTACTTC.

The chain uses TRBV5-1 and TRBJ1-2; maybe TRBD1 (5 bases). The CDR3 spans 13 residues. Germline CDR1 and CDR2: SGHRS and YFSETQ. The V gene lost 4 bases and the J gene lost 4 bases, with 11 bases spanning the gap. This CDR3 is CASSLTGSYGYTF. CDR3 nucleotide sequence: TGCGCCAGCAGCCTCACAGGCTCCTATGGCTACACCTTC.

The V call is TRBV30, the J call TRBJ1-1; a possible D gene is TRBD1 (5 bases). Germline CDR1 and CDR2: GTSNPN and SVGIG (reference sequence). With 5 bases removed from V and 0 bases from J, the gap between germline ends came to 7 bases. The CDR3 consists of 12 residues. The CDR3 nucleotides are TGTGCCTGGGGGGGGATGAACACTGAAGCTTTCTTT. This translates into CAWGGMNTEAFF.

For this clone: Additional DNA sequences in this sample encode the identical CDR3. The gene calls are TRBV7-2 and TRBJ1-1, with D possibly matching TRBD1 (5 bases). Germline V gene sequence: CDR1 SGHTA, CDR2 FQGNSA. The CDR3 runs to 13 residues. Trimming shortened V by 1 base and J by 4 bases, and 7 bases separated the two germline ends. The DNA of the CDR3 is TGTGCCAGCAGCTTAGGTGGGGGCACTGAAGCTTTCTTT. Amino acid sequence: CASSLGGGTEAFF.